This TCR beta chain was identified during a study of shared clonotypes between healthy human individuals (dated by TCRdb to about 2020). Notes on the research overall: Two women and a few men aged 18 to 49 years were included in the cohort. Leukapheresis yielded between about 0.9 and 9 billion PBMCs per donor. The study deeply sequenced blood TCR repertoires of several healthy adults to estimate repertoire size and the extent of clonotype sharing between individuals. For each donor, three plates each were used for CD4 naive and CD4 memory, two plates were used for CD8 naive, and one plate was used for CD8 memory. Libraries were prepared and TCR repertoires were sequenced by different laboratories using diverse techniques, in order to increase sequencing depth and limit assay-specific biases. Broader findings and caveats from the paper: Rarefaction of sorted-subset datasets indicated incomplete sequencing despite the large sequencing depth. Across four donors, about 5% of naive CD4, roughly 3.8% of naive CD8, roughly 2.2% of memory CD4, and roughly 0.4% of memory CD8 clonotypes were shared. Pairwise subsampling led to the expectation that sequencing depth would affect the degree of clonotype sharing among donors. Because the study included a small number of donors, the genetic and exposure-history diversity represented was limited. Only blood was sampled, and tissue TCR repertoires likely differ from those in blood. Compared with non-shared clonotypes, clonotypes shared by all four sorted-subset donors had higher generation probabilities. Estimated clonotype richness was generally larger for naive than for memory subsets.

This clone has only one observation. This clone's antigen is unknown. No clone much larger than this one lies a single base away; base qualities are absent. V is pruned by 4 bases and J by 5 bases, leaving 4 bases of the junction without a gene match. Inclusive of the bounding cysteine and phenylalanine, the CDR3 is 14 residues long. Only CDR3 DNA is held: 42 bases, read in frame from base 1. Based on the germline V gene, the CDR1 and CDR2 sequences are ENHRY and SYGVKD. The donors were healthy, HIV-negative adults who had no recently reported acute infections or vaccinations. Every donor was a Caucasian adult living in Nashville, Tennessee, USA. CD4+ T cells were enriched by magnetic negative selection, after which naive cells were positively selected on CD45RA and the negative fraction was taken as the memory subset. Blood was collected by leukapheresis, and PBMCs were isolated by Ficoll-Histopaque density gradient centrifugation and then cryopreserved in liquid nitrogen vapor phase. Purity and quantity of every magnetically sorted T cell population were checked by analytical flow cytometry. Genomic DNA was isolated from every sorted fraction and measured by UV absorbance on a Nanodrop 2000c.

Using the deep immunoSEQ assay, TCR CDR3 regions were amplified from genomic DNA by multiplex PCR. Extracted genomic DNA from each cell subset was spread evenly across all wells of several immunoSEQ 96-well plates, with each plate serving as a replicate. For sorted subsets, roughly 200 ng of genomic DNA, equivalent to some 30,000 T cell genomes, went into each replicate PCR. The purified libraries were quantified using a Qubit 3.0 fluorometer, sized with a Bioanalyzer 2100, and then quantified again using the KAPA Library Quantification kit. Every immunoSEQ 96-well plate was sequenced on a dedicated single-read 150-cycle Illumina NextSeq 550 flow cell. The authors' analysis ran thus. The immunoSEQ output contained only junctional sequences without quality scores, so filtering could not match that applied to full-length reads. Sequences were annotated with PyIR, a Python wrapper for IgBLAST v1.9, and V/J genes and CDR3 were assigned using IMGT germline references. Reads were removed for weak V/J assignments (E-value above 1e-6), missing CDR3, stop codons, out-of-frame junctions, or ambiguous translated residues. V3J clonotypes were defined by identical inferred V gene, J gene, and CDR3 amino acid sequence. The percentage overlap between two repertoires was calculated by dividing the number of shared unique clonotypes by the size of the smaller repertoire. RTK rarefaction, the Chao1 estimator, and Recon v2.1 estimates of unobserved clonotypes were used to assess repertoire richness. OLGA was used to compute generation probabilities for all TCRbeta clonotypes that the gDNA method yielded from a handful of donors. This immuneACCESS table, as held by TCRdb, lists in-frame sequences with V and J called but not all clones. Of the missing ones, under half trace to an unresolved V gene in checked studies; the others have no known cause. D and trimming come from the DNA, and the V and J calls and clone size come from that table. This sample holds roughly 2.6 million clones; approximately 90% were observed only once. The top ten hold around 0.14% of the sample.

The chain is made from TRBV10-3 and TRBJ2-7; 11 bases in the junction line up with TRBD2. The TCR originated in a man aged 18 to 29 in good health. What was sequenced was naive CD4+ T cells sorted from blood. The cell subset or site label, read with the paper, signifies: CD45RA+ positively selected. The sequenced DNA is TGTGCCATCAGTGTGACTAGCGGGAAAAACGAGCAGTACTTC. Translated, it reads CAISVTSGKNEQYF.